This TCR beta chain is from a study of Ad26.COV2.S vaccination and SARS-CoV-2 variants. The V gene end was trimmed by 2 bases and the J gene end by 4 bases; junction bases not matched to a gene: 4. The germline CDR1 and CDR2 sequences are MNHEY and SMNVEV (reference sequence). This CDR3 spans 14 amino acids. As to treatment: around 19 received Ad26.COV2.S at low or high dose, single or two shots; about 5 received placebo; per-sample allocation not given. Sampling took place 63 days after the first vaccine or placebo injection. Method: immunoSEQ multiplex PCR; TCRdb's copy keeps in-frame clones and lacks some. This table holds more than 300,000 clones, around 81% found once.

The chain uses TRBV27 and TRBJ1-1; 7 nucleotides match TRBD1. The sequencing used peripheral blood, collected in a trial of Ad26.COV2.S vaccine versus placebo. The TCR was taken from a person aged 18-65 years who received the Ad26.COV2.S COVID-19 vaccine or a placebo. The CDR3 region is CASSLRTGITEAFF. The CDR3, as DNA: TGTGCCAGCAGTTTACGGACAGGCATCACTGAAGCTTTCTTT.